Below, 17 T cell receptor beta chains from the same sample are listed, as sequenced in a study of T cells in Graves' hyperthyroidism and ophthalmopathy. Amplification of TCR beta CDR3 regions used RNA as the template. The HTBI primer set served for first-round RT-PCR of the TCR CDR3. From the multiplex PCR reads, TCRdb called clonotypes with MiXCR, one entry per CDR3 protein. In the table there are approximately 690,000 distinct CDR3 sequences, less than 25% of which are singletons. The sequenced sample was blood. These receptor sequences come from a man aged 25-40 years with Graves' ophthalmopathy.

This clonotype was picked up a small number of times. The V and J genes are TRBV19 and TRBJ2-7; weak D call: TRBD1 (6 bases). CDR1 is LNHDA and CDR2 is SQIVND in the germline V gene (reference sequence). CDR3 length equals 14 residues. Trimming removed 5 bases from V and 2 bases from J, with 13 bases in between. The CDR3: CASSSSPGAYEQYF. CDR3 DNA sequence: TGTGCCAGTAGTTCCAGTCCAGGGGCCTACGAGCAGTACTTC.

This clonotype has only a few counts. V gene TRBV24-1 combines with J gene TRBJ2-5; TRBD1 matches at 7 bases. Germline CDR1 reads KGHDR; CDR2 reads SFDVKD. V was clipped by 4 bases and J by 3 bases; unmatched bases: 7. The CDR3 is 15 residues long. The CDR3 loop reads CATSETRDRKETQYF. For the CDR3, the DNA is TGTGCCACCAGTGAGACGAGGGACAGAAAAGAGACCCAGTACTTC.

On this clonotype: Since a much larger clone is just one base distant, this may be a read error. V usage is TRBV12-3 or TRBV12-4 and J usage is TRBJ1-1, with D hard to call. V shed 7 bases and J shed 1 base, with 10 bases lying between them. The CDR3 runs to 13 residues. CDR3 bases: TGTGCCAGCACCATGGCAGAGAACACTGAAGCTTTCTTT. Amino acid sequence: CASTMAENTEAFF.

This clonotype has more than one count but fewer than ten. The chain employs TRBV6-2 or TRBV6-3 and TRBJ2-3; 8 bases map to TRBD1. With V trimmed by 7 bases and J by 0 bases, 3 bases remained unmatched. CDR1 and CDR2 (germline): MNHEY, SVGEGT. This CDR3 is 14 amino acids long. Written as DNA, the CDR3 is TGTGCCAGCAACGGACAGGGAAGCACAGATACGCAGTATTTT. Its translation is CASNGQGSTDTQYF.

The rearrangement joins TRBV7-9 to TRBJ2-1, with a possible D match to TRBD1 (6 bases). The CDR3 runs to 14 residues. Germline CDR1 SEHNR, CDR2 FQNEAQ (reference sequence). Trimming left V 6 bases short and J 10 bases short, with 19 bases between. CDR3 protein: CASSYSIRGEEQFF. In nucleotides, the CDR3 is TGTGCCAGCAGTTACTCGATCAGGGGCGAAGAGCAGTTCTTC.

This clonotype appeared a few times. The gene calls are TRBV3-1 and TRBJ2-1; D might be TRBD2 (6 bases). This CDR3 spans 15 amino acids. V was clipped by 8 bases and J by 5 bases, with 19 bases between them. Looked up from germline, CDR1 is LGHDT and CDR2 is YNNKEL (reference sequence). DNA for the CDR3: TGTGCCAGCGCTTCTCGGAGGGCTGACCACAATGAGCAGTTCTTC. Amino acids: CASASRRADHNEQFF.

This clonotype appeared many times. The chain employs TRBV12-3 or TRBV12-4 and TRBJ2-5; D may be TRBD1 or TRBD2 (5 bases each). The CDR3 runs 14 residues. Deletions cut 5 bases from V and 4 bases from J, with 14 bases between. CDR3 in DNA: TGTGCCAGCAGTGTCCGGGACGGACTAGAGACCCAGTACTTC. Its protein product is CASSVRDGLETQYF.

This clonotype was recorded a few times. The rearrangement links TRBV9 to TRBJ2-7; a possible D gene is TRBD2 (6 bases). Germline V gives CDR1 SGDLS, CDR2 YYNGEE. V lost 2 bases and J 7 bases, leaving 13 bases between the germline ends. The CDR3 is made up of 13 amino acids. CDR3 sequence reads: CASSVRPGREQYF. The DNA for the CDR3 is TGTGCCAGCAGCGTCAGACCTGGGAGGGAGCAGTACTTC.

The rearrangement uses TRBV12-3 or TRBV12-4 and TRBJ1-5, with a possible D match to TRBD1 (6 bases). Trimming removed 2 bases from V and 0 bases from J, with 11 bases in between. CDR3 length: 16 amino acids. The chain's CDR3 is CASSLSGAFSNQPQHF. DNA for the CDR3: TGTGCCAGCAGTTTATCGGGGGCATTTAGCAATCAGCCCCAGCATTTT.

This clonotype appeared many times. V is TRBV10-1 and J is TRBJ2-3; 10 bases match TRBD1. Germline CDR1 reads WNHNN; CDR2 reads SYGVQD (reference sequence). The J segment lost 5 bases and the V segment lost 4 bases, leaving 9 bases of the junction unmatched. The CDR3 length is 16 residues. CDR3 protein: CASSAEPGQGGDTQYF. The CDR3 DNA sequence: TGCGCCAGCAGTGCGGAACCCGGACAGGGGGGAGATACGCAGTATTTT.

This clonotype appeared a few times. The chain carries TRBV24-1 and TRBJ1-4; 9 nucleotides line up with TRBD1. Per the germline V gene, CDR1 is KGHDR and CDR2 is SFDVKD. The V gene end was trimmed by 8 bases and the J gene end by 5 bases; junction bases not matched to a gene: 2. CDR3 length: 13 amino acids. The CDR3 nucleotides read TGTGCCACCAATGGACAGGGGAATGAAAAACTGTTTTTT. The encoded protein is CATNGQGNEKLFF.

As concerns this clonotype: This clone may be a read error of a much larger clone one base away. The V and J genes are TRBV6-1 and TRBJ2-2; TRBD2 agrees at 8 bases. Trimming removed 8 bases from V and 3 bases from J; junction bases left unmatched: 8. Germline V gives CDR1 MNHNS, CDR2 SASEGT. The CDR3 spans 15 residues. This CDR3 is CASRPGLGHTGELFF. In DNA, the CDR3 is TGTGCCAGCCGGCCGGGACTAGGACACACCGGGGAGCTGTTTTTT.

This clonotype occurred a few times. The chain couples TRBV20-1 to TRBJ2-7; TRBD1 matches 7 bases. CDR3 length: 14 residues. The junction had 6 bases not matched to a gene; V was cut back by 4 bases and J by 0 bases. Germline loops: CDR1 DFQATT, CDR2 SNEGSKA (reference sequence). The DNA of the CDR3 is TGCAGTGCTATGGAACAGGGGTTCTCCTACGAGCAGTACTTC. This encodes CSAMEQGFSYEQYF.

The sample holds a few counts of this clonotype. The chain is built from TRBV2 and TRBJ2-5; 11 nucleotides agree with TRBD1. In germline, CDR1 is SNHLY, CDR2 FYNNEI. The CDR3 spans 19 residues. The trim removed 7 bases at V and 5 bases at J, leaving 21 bases unmatched. The CDR3 sequence is CASILSGTGGEPPGETQYF. Written as DNA, the CDR3 is TGTGCCAGCATCCTTTCCGGGACAGGGGGTGAGCCTCCAGGGGAGACCCAGTACTTC.

The sample holds a few counts of this clonotype. The CDR3 loop reads CASSLGTGDDEQFF. The CDR3 region has the DNA TGTGCCAGCAGTTTAGGGACAGGGGACGATGAGCAGTTCTTC. V and J are TRBV12-3 or TRBV12-4 and TRBJ2-1; 9 nucleotides match TRBD1. This CDR3 spans 14 amino acids. V dropped 1 base and J dropped 8; count of bases not matched to a gene: 3.

This chain links TRBV7-6 with TRBJ1-1, with a tentative D call TRBD1 (6 bases). The CDR3 contains 15 residues. V was trimmed by 5 bases and J by 0 bases, leaving 13 bases between them. Germline CDR1 SGHVS, CDR2 FNYEAQ. This CDR3 is CASSQVQGMNTEAFF. The CDR3 coding sequence is TGTGCCAGCAGCCAAGTTCAGGGGATGAACACTGAAGCTTTCTTT. Full variable domain (outside the CDR3, taken from reference TRBV7-6 and TRBJ1-1): GAGVSQSPRYKVTKRGQDVALRCDPISGHVSLYWYRQALGQGPEFLTYFNYEAQQDKSGLPNDRFSAERPEGSISTLTIQRTEQRDSAMYRCASSQVQGMNTEAFFGQGTRLTVV.

The sample holds many counts of this clonotype. The rearrangement uses TRBV2 and TRBJ1-1; no firm D call. V gave up 3 bases and J gave up 0 bases, with 5 bases separating them. The CDR3 has 13 amino acids. The V gene's germline CDR1 is SNHLY and CDR2 FYNNEI. CDR3 DNA sequence: TGTGCCAGCAGTGATGGTTTGAACACTGAAGCTTTCTTT. Its translation is CASSDGLNTEAFF. The whole variable domain, remainder taken from reference TRBV2 and TRBJ1-1, is EPEVTQTPSHQVTQMGQEVILRCVPISNHLYFYWYRQILGQKVEFLVSFYNNEISEKSEIFDDQFSVERPDGSNFTLKIRSTKLEDSAMYFCASSDGLNTEAFFGQGTRLTVV.